The 22 T cell receptor beta chains below all came from one sample that was sequenced in a study of blood T cell repertoires in COVID-19. Assay: immunoSEQ multiplex PCR; the TCRdb copy retains only in-frame clones and omits some. The profile shows about 110,000 clones, approximately 84% of them singletons. The sample taken for sequencing was peripheral blood. The receptors stem from a human donor in a cohort sampled during active COVID-19.

This chain links TRBV12-3 or TRBV12-4 with TRBJ2-3; D is unclear. The V gene lost 5 bases and the J gene lost 5 bases, with 11 bases spanning the gap. The CDR3 is made up of 13 amino acids. CDR3 sequence (DNA): TGTGCCAGCAGTCCACCCTCGGGAGATACGCAGTATTTT. It specifies CASSPPSGDTQYF.

The chain employs TRBV2 and TRBJ1-4, with D maybe TRBD1 (5 bases). Trimming cost V 6 bases and J 3 bases, with 11 bases left between them. The CDR3 is 14 amino acids. CDR1 is SNHLY and CDR2 is FYNNEI in the germline V gene. CDR3 sequence (DNA): TGTGCCAGCAGAATAGCAGGGTCTAATGAAAAACTGTTTTTT. It is translated as CASRIAGSNEKLFF.

This chain uses TRBV2 with TRBJ2-7, with D maybe TRBD1 (6 bases). V was clipped by 6 bases and J by 5 bases, with 14 bases between them. This CDR3 is built from 13 residues. Per the germline V gene, CDR1 is SNHLY and CDR2 is FYNNEI. The CDR3 DNA sequence: TGTGCCAGCAGAACAGGGAACGGGCACGAGCAGTACTTC. Protein: CASRTGNGHEQYF.

This clone was counted a few times. The gene calls are TRBV6-5 and TRBJ2-2; 7 bases are a match to TRBD1. Germline values: CDR1 MNHEY, CDR2 SVGAGI. V dropped 5 bases and J dropped 6; count of bases not matched to a gene: 9. This CDR3 contains 15 residues. For the CDR3, the DNA is TGTGCCAGCAGTCGGCAGGGGGTGGGTGCCGGGGAGCTGTTTTTT. Its protein product is CASSRQGVGAGELFF.

The chain employs TRBV7-9 and TRBJ1-4; 7 positions agree with TRBD1. CDR3 length: 14 residues. The germline V gene has CDR1 SEHNR and CDR2 FQNEAQ (reference sequence). Losses at the gene ends were 7 bases for V and 4 bases for J; bases not matched to a gene: 6. DNA for the CDR3: TGTGCCAGCAATCCGACAGGGAATAATGAAAAACTGTTTTTT. Translated, it gives CASNPTGNNEKLFF.

This sequence joins TRBV4-1 and TRBJ2-1; 8 bases agree with TRBD2. The V segment lost 3 bases and the J segment 9 bases; nucleotides outside the gene matches: 10. The CDR3 totals 15 residues. Looked up from germline, CDR1 is MGHRA and CDR2 is YSYEKL. CDR3 amino acids: CASSQPGLVFSEQFF. CDR3 DNA sequence: TGCGCCAGCAGCCAGCCGGGACTAGTTTTTAGTGAGCAGTTCTTC.

This clone was seen a few times. This rearrangement joins TRBV19 to TRBJ1-2; 9 bases align to TRBD1. There are 14 residues in the CDR3. The trim removed 1 base at V and 7 bases at J, leaving 4 bases unmatched. CDR1 is LNHDA, CDR2 SQIVND, per germline (reference sequence). The CDR3: CASSIAGQGLGYTF. As DNA, the CDR3 is TGTGCCAGTAGTATAGCGGGACAGGGACTTGGCTACACCTTC.

A word on this clone: This CDR3 is also generated by other DNA sequences in the sample. The J gene is TRBJ1-2, the V gene TRBV12-3 or TRBV12-4; no reliable D call. V lost 8 bases, J lost 5 bases, and 12 bases lay in between. The CDR3 is made up of 12 amino acids. The CDR3 loop reads CASRPGGYGYTF. The CDR3 nucleotides are TGTGCCAGCCGCCCGGGTGGTTATGGCTACACCTTC.

The table lists this clone with a few counts. V gene TRBV4-1 combines with J gene TRBJ2-1; 7 positions agree with TRBD2. Unmatched junction bases numbered 9, after V lost 1 base and J lost 12 bases. Germline CDR1 is MGHRA and CDR2 is YSYEKL. This CDR3 is built from 14 residues. The chain's CDR3 is CASSQGRTAGAQFF. CDR3 sequence (DNA): TGCGCCAGCAGCCAAGGCCGTACCGCGGGAGCGCAGTTCTTC.

V usage is TRBV19 and J usage is TRBJ1-5, with no clear D. V was clipped by 6 bases and J by 12 bases, with 12 bases between them. The CDR3 has 11 amino acids. The germline CDR1 and CDR2 sequences are LNHDA and SQIVND (reference sequence). The CDR3 DNA sequence: TGTGCCAGTAGAGGAGTTCTTCTCCAGCATTTT. This codes for CASRGVLLQHF.

The chain uses TRBV9 and TRBJ2-7; TRBD1 matches 7 bases. V was clipped by 4 bases and J by 3 bases; unmatched bases: 7. CDR1 and CDR2 from the germline V gene are SGDLS and YYNGEE. CDR3 size: 14 residues. CDR3 sequence reads: CASSPGQIIYEQYF. CDR3 in DNA: TGTGCCAGCAGCCCGGGACAGATTATCTACGAGCAGTACTTC.

This chain joins TRBV19 and TRBJ2-5; TRBD1 aligns across 9 bases. The CDR3 consists of 14 residues. Germline values: CDR1 LNHDA, CDR2 SQIVND (reference sequence). Losses at the gene ends were 4 bases for V and 3 bases for J; bases not matched to a gene: 3. Here the CDR3 DNA reads TGTGCCAGTAGTAGTACAGGGGGCGAAGAGACCCAGTACTTC. This translates into CASSSTGGEETQYF.

This clone was recorded only once. The chain links TRBV28 to TRBJ2-7; 7 nucleotides match TRBD1. V lost 3 bases, J lost 4 bases, and 6 bases stayed unmatched. CDR3 size: 14 residues. Germline V gene lookup returns CDR1 MDHEN and CDR2 SYDVKM. CDR3 amino acids: CASSLSDRSYEQYF. The CDR3 nucleotides are TGTGCCAGCAGTTTGTCGGACAGGTCTTACGAGCAGTACTTC. Together with reference TRBV28 and TRBJ2-7, the CDR3 gives the full variable domain: DVKVTQSSRYLVKRTGEKVFLECVQDMDHENMFWYRQDPGLGLRLIYFSYDVKMKEKGDIPEGYSVSREKKERFSLILESASTNQTSMYLCASSLSDRSYEQYFGPGTRLTVT.

The V gene is TRBV6-1, the J gene TRBJ2-7; 8 nucleotides agree with TRBD2. The CDR3 sequence is 17 residues long. The V gene's germline CDR1 is MNHNS and CDR2 SASEGT. Trimming took 3 bases from V and 2 from J; bases not matched to a gene: 12. In DNA form, the CDR3 reads TGTGCCAGCAGTGAGTTTATAGTAGCGGGATTCGCCTACGAGCAGTACTTC. Translating it yields CASSEFIVAGFAYEQYF.

This chain connects TRBV5-1 to TRBJ2-1; D is unclear. V lost 0 bases, J lost 0 bases, and 7 bases lay in between. This CDR3 comprises 15 residues. Germline V gives CDR1 SGHRS, CDR2 YFSETQ. CDR3: CASSLERSSYNEQFF. CDR3 nucleotide sequence: TGCGCCAGCAGCTTGGAGCGAAGCTCCTACAATGAGCAGTTCTTC.

The CDR3 is CSVPGLAALSYNEQFF. The CDR3 coding sequence is TGCAGCGTCCCGGGACTAGCGGCGTTATCATACAATGAGCAGTTCTTC. This chain uses TRBV29-1 with TRBJ2-1, with 11 nucleotides matching TRBD2. The CDR3 spans 16 residues. Germline lookup yields CDR1 SQVTM and CDR2 ANQGSEA. V shed 6 bases and J 4 bases; nucleotides not matched to a gene: 11.

This chain joins TRBV25-1 and TRBJ2-2, with 7 bases aligning to TRBD1. This CDR3 spans 15 amino acids. After removal of 5 bases from V and 4 bases from J, the junction contained 7 bases not matched to a gene. Germline CDR1 reads MGHDK; CDR2 reads SYGVNS. CDR3: CASSREQGLTGELFF. The CDR3 nucleotides read TGTGCCAGCAGTCGGGAACAGGGGCTCACCGGGGAGCTGTTTTTT.

The J gene is TRBJ2-2, the V gene TRBV9; 7 bases agree with TRBD1. V shed 4 bases and J 4 bases; nucleotides not matched to a gene: 4. In germline, CDR1 is SGDLS, CDR2 YYNGEE. This CDR3 region has 14 residues. The CDR3 bases are TGTGCCAGCAGCTCAGGGGGAGTCACCGGGGAGCTGTTTTTT. This translates into CASSSGGVTGELFF.

The chain couples TRBV5-6 to TRBJ2-7, with D possibly TRBD1 on 6 matching bases. Trimming took 4 bases from V and 6 from J, leaving 11 bases between them. CDR3 length: 12 amino acids. Looked up from germline, CDR1 is SGHDT and CDR2 is YYEEEE. The CDR3 sequence is CASSRQGREQYV. The CDR3 bases are TGTGCCAGCAGCCGCCAGGGGCGCGAGCAGTACGTC.

Here the CDR3 DNA reads TGTGCCAGCAGCCCCCGGGGACAGACGAACACTGAAGCTTTCTTT. It is translated as CASSPRGQTNTEAFF. The V gene is TRBV3-1 (or the pseudogene TRBV3-2), the J gene TRBJ1-1; 7 nucleotides match TRBD1. With 4 bases clipped from V and 1 base from J, the junction kept 6 bases outside the gene matches. The CDR3 totals 15 residues. CDR1 and CDR2 from the germline V gene are LGHDT and YNNKEL (reference sequence).

This chain connects TRBV11-1 to TRBJ2-1; 8 bases fit TRBD1. Germline loops: CDR1 SGHAT, CDR2 FQDESV (reference sequence). The CDR3 spans 15 residues. The V segment lost 3 bases and the J segment 1 base; nucleotides outside the gene matches: 2. CDR3 nucleotide sequence: TGTGCCAGCAGCTTCGACAGGGGATCCTACAATGAGCAGTTCTTC. Residues: CASSFDRGSYNEQFF.

This rearrangement joins TRBV6-5 to TRBJ2-7, with TRBD2 as a possible D gene (5 bases). Trimming left V 0 bases short and J 1 base short, with 13 bases between. Germline assignment: CDR1 MNHEY and CDR2 SVGAGI. There are 16 residues in the CDR3. CDR3 residues: CASSYSSIRGSYEQYF. In DNA, the CDR3 is TGTGCCAGCAGTTACTCGAGTATACGGGGATCCTACGAGCAGTACTTC.